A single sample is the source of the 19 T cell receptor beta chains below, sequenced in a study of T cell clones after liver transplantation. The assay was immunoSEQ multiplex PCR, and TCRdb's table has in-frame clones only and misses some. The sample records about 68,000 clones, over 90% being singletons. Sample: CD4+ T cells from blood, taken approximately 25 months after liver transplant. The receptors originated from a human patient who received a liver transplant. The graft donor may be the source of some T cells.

The CDR3 loop is CASSKRGYEQYF. CDR3 coding DNA: TGTGCCAGCAGTAAGAGAGGGTACGAGCAGTACTTC. J is TRBJ2-7 and V is TRBV28; D is perhaps TRBD2 (5 bases). The CDR3 is 12 residues long. Germline lookup yields CDR1 MDHEN and CDR2 SYDVKM. Trimming removed 5 bases from V and 4 bases from J, with 9 bases in between.

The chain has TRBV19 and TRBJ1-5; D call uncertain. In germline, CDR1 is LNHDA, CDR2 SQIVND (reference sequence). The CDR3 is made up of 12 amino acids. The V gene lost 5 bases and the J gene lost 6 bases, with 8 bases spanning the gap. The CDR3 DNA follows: TGTGCCAGTAGTGTCAGAACTCAGCCCCAGCATTTT. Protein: CASSVRTQPQHF.

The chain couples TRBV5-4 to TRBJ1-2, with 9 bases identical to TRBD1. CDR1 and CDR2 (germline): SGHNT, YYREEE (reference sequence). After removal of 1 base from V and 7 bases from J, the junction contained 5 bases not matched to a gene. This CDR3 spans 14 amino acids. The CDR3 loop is CASSLRTGDSGYTF. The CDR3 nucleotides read TGTGCCAGCAGCTTGAGGACAGGGGATAGTGGCTACACCTTC.

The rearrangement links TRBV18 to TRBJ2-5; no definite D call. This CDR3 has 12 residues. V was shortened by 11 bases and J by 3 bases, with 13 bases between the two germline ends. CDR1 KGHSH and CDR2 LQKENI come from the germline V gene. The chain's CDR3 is CAARGFKETQYF. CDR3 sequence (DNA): TGTGCCGCTCGCGGCTTTAAAGAGACCCAGTACTTC.

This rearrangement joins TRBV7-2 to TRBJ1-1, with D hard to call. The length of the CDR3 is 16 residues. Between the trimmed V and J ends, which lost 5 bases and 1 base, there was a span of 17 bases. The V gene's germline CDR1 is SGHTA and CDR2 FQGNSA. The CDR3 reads CASSPRAATRNTEAFF. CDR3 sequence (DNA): TGTGCCAGCAGCCCTCGGGCCGCAACCAGGAACACTGAAGCTTTCTTT.

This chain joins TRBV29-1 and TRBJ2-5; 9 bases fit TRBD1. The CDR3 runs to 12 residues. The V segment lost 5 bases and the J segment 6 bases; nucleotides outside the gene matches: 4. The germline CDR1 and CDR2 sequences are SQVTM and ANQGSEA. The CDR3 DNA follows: TGCAGCGTTACAGGGGGCGGGAAGACCCAGTACTTC. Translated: CSVTGGGKTQYF. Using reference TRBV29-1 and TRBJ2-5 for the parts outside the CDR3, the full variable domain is SAVISQKPSRDICQRGTSLTIQCQVDSQVTMMFWYRQQPGQSLTLIATANQGSEATYESGFVIDKFPISRPNLTFSTLTVSNMSPEDSSIYLCSVTGGGKTQYFGPGTRLLVL.

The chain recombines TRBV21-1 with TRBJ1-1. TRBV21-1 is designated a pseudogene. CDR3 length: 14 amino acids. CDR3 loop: CASSKESRDSEAFF. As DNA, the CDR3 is TGTGCCAGCAGCAAAGAGAGCAGGGACTCTGAAGCTTTCTTT.

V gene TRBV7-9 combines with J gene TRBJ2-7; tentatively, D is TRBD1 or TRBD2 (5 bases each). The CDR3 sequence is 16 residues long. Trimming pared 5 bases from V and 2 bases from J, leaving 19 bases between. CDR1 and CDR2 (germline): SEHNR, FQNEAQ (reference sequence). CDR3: CASSLEVRAGPYEQYF. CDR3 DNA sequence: TGTGCCAGCAGCCTAGAAGTGAGGGCAGGGCCCTACGAGCAGTACTTC.

CDR3 protein: CASSGAQGWQPQHF. Here the CDR3 DNA reads TGTGCCAGCAGCGGCGCGCAGGGTTGGCAGCCCCAGCATTTT. The chain has TRBV7-8 and TRBJ1-5, with D maybe TRBD1 (5 bases). Germline CDR1 and CDR2: SGHVS and FQNEAQ. Trimming removed 5 bases at V and 7 bases at J, with 15 bases between. The length of the CDR3 is 14 residues.

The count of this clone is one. CDR3 loop: CASSLSSQGRGGAFF. The CDR3 DNA sequence: TGTGCCAGCAGTTTATCTTCTCAGGGGCGAGGCGGAGCTTTCTTT. V gene TRBV28 combines with J gene TRBJ1-1, with D possibly matching TRBD1 (6 bases). CDR1 is MDHEN and CDR2 is SYDVKM in the germline V gene. The CDR3 is 15 amino acids. The V gene lost 1 base and the J gene lost 10 bases, with 19 bases spanning the gap.

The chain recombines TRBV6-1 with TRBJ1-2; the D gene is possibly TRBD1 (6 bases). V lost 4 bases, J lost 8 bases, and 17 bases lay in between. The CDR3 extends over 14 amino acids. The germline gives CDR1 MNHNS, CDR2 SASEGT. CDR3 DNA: TGTGCCAGCAGTGGGACAGCCGTATTGGGAGGCTACACCTTC. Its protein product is CASSGTAVLGGYTF.

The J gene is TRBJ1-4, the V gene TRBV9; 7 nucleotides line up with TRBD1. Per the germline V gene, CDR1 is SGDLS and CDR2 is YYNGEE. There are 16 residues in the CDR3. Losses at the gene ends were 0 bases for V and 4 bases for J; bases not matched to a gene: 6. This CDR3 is CASSVEGAGVNEKLFF. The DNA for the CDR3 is TGTGCCAGCAGCGTAGAGGGGGCGGGAGTTAATGAAAAACTGTTTTTT.

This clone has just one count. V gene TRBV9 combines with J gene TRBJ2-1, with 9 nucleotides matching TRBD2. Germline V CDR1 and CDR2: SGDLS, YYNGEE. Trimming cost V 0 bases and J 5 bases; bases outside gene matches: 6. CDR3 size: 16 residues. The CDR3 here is CASSVGGGLAHNEQFF. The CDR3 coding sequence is TGTGCCAGCAGCGTAGGCGGGGGACTAGCCCACAATGAGCAGTTCTTC. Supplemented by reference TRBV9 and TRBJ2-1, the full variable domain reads DSGVTQTPKHLITATGQRVTLRCSPRSGDLSVYWYQQSLDQGLQFLIQYYNGEERAKGNILERFSAQQFPDLHSELNLSSLELGDSALYFCASSVGGGLAHNEQFFGPGTRLTVL.

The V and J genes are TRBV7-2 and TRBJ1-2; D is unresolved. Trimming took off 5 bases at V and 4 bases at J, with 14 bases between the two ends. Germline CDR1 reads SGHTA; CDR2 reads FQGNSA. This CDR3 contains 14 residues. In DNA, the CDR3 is TGTGCCAGCAGCCTCCTCGGGGAGAGCTATGGCTACACCTTC. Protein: CASSLLGESYGYTF.

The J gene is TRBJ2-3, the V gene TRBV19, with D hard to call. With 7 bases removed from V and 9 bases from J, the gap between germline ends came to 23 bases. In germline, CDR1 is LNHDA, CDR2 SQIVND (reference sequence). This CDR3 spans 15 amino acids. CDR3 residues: CASTLDPTAAHTQYF. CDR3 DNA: TGTGCCAGTACCCTGGACCCAACCGCAGCACACACGCAGTATTTT.

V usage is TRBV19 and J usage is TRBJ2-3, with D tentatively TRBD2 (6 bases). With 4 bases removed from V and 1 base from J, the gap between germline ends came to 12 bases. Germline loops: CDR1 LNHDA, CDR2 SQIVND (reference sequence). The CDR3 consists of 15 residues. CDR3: CASSSLGGGTDTQYF. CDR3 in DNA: TGTGCCAGTAGTAGCCTGGGGGGTGGCACAGATACGCAGTATTTT.

The CDR3: CASPRREGVRETQYF. The CDR3 DNA is TGTGCCAGCCCCCGACGGGAGGGCGTACGAGAGACCCAGTACTTC. This rearrangement joins TRBV28 to TRBJ2-5; TRBD2 aligns across 8 bases. V was pared by 8 bases and J by 4 bases, with 12 bases of the junction left unmatched. Germline CDR1 MDHEN, CDR2 SYDVKM. This CDR3 comprises 15 residues.

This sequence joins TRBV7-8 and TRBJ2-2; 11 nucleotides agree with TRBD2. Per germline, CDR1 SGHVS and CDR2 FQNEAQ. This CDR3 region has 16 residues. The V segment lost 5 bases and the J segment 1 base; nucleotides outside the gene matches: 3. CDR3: CASSMTSGVNTGELFF. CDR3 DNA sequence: TGTGCCAGCAGCATGACTAGCGGGGTGAACACCGGGGAGCTGTTTTTT.

The CDR3 DNA reads as TGTGCCAGCAGCTTAGCGCGACACGATGGCTACACCTTC. Its translation is CASSLARHDGYTF. The chain joins TRBV7-2 to TRBJ1-2; D unclear. Trimming shortened V by 0 bases and J by 6 bases, and 8 bases separated the two germline ends. The germline CDR1 and CDR2 sequences are SGHTA and FQGNSA. This CDR3 has 13 residues.